The present T cell receptor beta chain was sequenced within a study of identical twins. Everyone who gave samples was a healthy Caucasian. cDNA molecules carried unique molecular identifiers, and template switching added a universal primer site. Each CDR3 protein gets one entry after TCRdb re-called the 5' RACE reads with MiXCR. The sample holds hundreds of thousands of distinct CDR3 sequences, roughly 12% seen once. Germline loops: CDR1 LNHNV, CDR2 YYDKDF (reference sequence). V was pared by 0 bases and J by 6 bases, with 15 bases between. The CDR3 length is 15 residues. This same sample was also taken into another study, of yellow fever vaccine responses in identical twins.

This receptor was taken from a woman aged 18-29 years in good health. The V gene is TRBV15, the J gene TRBJ2-7; the D is unclear. Sequenced: PBMCs. CDR3 residues: CATSRDRAAGREQYF. CDR3 in DNA: TGTGCCACCAGCAGAGATCGGGCTGCTGGCCGCGAGCAGTACTTC.